Given below is one T cell receptor (beta chain) in context. In the authors' methods: The authors estimated nucleated cell counts from reference gene primer amplification. Clones were read by immunoSEQ multiplex PCR, and TCRdb kept only the in-frame ones, dropping some. The V and J calls and the clone size are those of that table, but D and trimming were determined from the DNA. The sample shows fewer than 500,000 clones, about 80% of them seen only once. These data are taken from a study of blood T cell repertoires in COVID-19. On the study more broadly: Material from acute and convalescent COVID-19 was sourced from the United States, Italy and Spain.

The CDR3 has 15 residues. Germline values: CDR1 SGHRS, CDR2 YFSETQ. V lost 0 bases and J lost 5, with 12 bases in between. The V call is TRBV5-1, the J call TRBJ2-1; tentative D call: TRBD1 (5 bases). This TCR came from a human donor with acute or convalescent COVID-19. The donor label of this sample is uncertain. Sequenced sample: peripheral blood. CDR3 DNA: TGCGCCAGCAGCTTGGGACAGAGCGTCAACAATGAGCAGTTCTTC. Its translation: CASSLGQSVNNEQFF.